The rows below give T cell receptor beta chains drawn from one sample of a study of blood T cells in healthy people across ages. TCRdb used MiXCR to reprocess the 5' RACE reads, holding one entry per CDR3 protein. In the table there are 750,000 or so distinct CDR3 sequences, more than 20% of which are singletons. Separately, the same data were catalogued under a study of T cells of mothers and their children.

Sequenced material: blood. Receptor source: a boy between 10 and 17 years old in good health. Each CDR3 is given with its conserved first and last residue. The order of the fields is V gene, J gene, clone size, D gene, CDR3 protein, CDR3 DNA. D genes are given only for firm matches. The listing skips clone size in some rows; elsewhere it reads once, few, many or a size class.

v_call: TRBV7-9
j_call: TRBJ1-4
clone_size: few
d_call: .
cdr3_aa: CASSFLRQGPNEKLFF
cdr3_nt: TGTGCCAGCAGCTTCTTGCGGCAGGGACCGAATGAAAAACTGTTTTTT

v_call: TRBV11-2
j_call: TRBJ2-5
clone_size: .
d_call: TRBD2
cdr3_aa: CASSFLAGDWETQYF
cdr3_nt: TGTGCCAGCAGCTTTTTAGCGGGAGATTGGGAGACCCAGTACTTC

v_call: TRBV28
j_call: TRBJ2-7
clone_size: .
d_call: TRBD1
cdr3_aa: CASTRAGTVYEQYF
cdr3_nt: TGTGCCAGCACCAGAGCCGGGACAGTCTACGAGCAGTACTTC

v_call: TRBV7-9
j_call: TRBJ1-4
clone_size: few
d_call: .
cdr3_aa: CASSLRGLAEKLFF
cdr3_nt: TGTGCCAGCAGCTTAAGGGGACTGGCTGAAAAACTGTTTTTT

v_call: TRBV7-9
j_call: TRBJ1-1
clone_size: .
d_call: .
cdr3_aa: CASSNTGDEAFF
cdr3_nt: TGTGCCAGCAGCAACACAGGTGATGAAGCTTTCTTT

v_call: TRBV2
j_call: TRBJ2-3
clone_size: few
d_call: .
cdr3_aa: CASSELTGTDTQYF
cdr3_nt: TGTGCCAGCAGTGAACTAACGGGCACAGATACGCAGTATTTT

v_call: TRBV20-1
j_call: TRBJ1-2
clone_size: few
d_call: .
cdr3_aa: CSASPSGFVDYGYTF
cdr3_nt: TGCAGTGCTAGTCCGTCGGGTTTTGTAGACTATGGCTACACCTTC

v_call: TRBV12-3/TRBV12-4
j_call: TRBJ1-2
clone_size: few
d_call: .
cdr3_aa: CASSSGSHDYGHTF
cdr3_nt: TGTGCCAGCAGTTCCGGGTCCCACGACTATGGCCACACCTTC

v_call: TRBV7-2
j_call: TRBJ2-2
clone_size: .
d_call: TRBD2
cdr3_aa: CASRSPSGRVNTGELFF
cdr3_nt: TGTGCCAGCAGATCCCCTAGCGGGAGGGTGAACACCGGGGAGCTGTTTTTT

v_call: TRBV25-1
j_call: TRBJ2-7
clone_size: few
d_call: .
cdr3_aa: CASSDSGLLYEQYF
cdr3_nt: TGTGCCAGCAGTGATTCAGGACTCCTATACGAGCAGTACTTC

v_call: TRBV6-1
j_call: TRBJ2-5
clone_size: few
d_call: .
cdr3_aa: CASSDQLETQYF
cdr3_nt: TGTGCCAGCAGTGATCAGCTAGAGACCCAGTACTTC

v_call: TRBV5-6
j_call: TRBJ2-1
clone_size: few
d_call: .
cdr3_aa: CASSSMLVQGPYNEQFF
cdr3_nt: TGTGCCAGCAGCTCGATGTTAGTTCAGGGACCCTACAATGAGCAGTTCTTC

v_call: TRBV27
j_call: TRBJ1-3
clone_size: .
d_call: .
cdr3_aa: CASRGTGRTPDTIYF
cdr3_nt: TGTGCCAGCCGCGGCACTGGACGGACGCCGGACACCATATATTTT

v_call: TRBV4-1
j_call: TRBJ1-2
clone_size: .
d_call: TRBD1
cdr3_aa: CASSQGQGAGYGYTF
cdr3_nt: TGCGCCAGCAGCCAAGGGCAGGGGGCAGGGTATGGCTACACCTTC

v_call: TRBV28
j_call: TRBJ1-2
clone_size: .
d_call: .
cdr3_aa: CASSILLGGYGYTF
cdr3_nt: TGTGCCAGCAGTATCCTTCTGGGGGGCTATGGCTACACCTTC

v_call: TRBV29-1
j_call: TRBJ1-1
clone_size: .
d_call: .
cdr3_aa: CSVDYGLEAFF
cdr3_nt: TGCAGCGTGGACTATGGGCTTGAAGCTTTCTTT

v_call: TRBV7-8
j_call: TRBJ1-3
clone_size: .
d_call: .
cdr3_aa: CASSVTGSGDTIYF
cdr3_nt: TGTGCCAGCAGCGTTACAGGGTCGGGGGACACCATATATTTT

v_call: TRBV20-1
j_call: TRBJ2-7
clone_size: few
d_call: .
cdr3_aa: CSARDMLYEQYF
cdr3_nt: TGCAGTGCTAGAGACATGCTCTACGAGCAGTACTTC

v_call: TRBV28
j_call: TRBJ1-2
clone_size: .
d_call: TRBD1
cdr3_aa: CASSEMIGGQLLDSYGYTF
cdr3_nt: TGTGCCAGCAGCGAAATGATAGGGGGACAGCTATTGGATTCCTATGGCTACACCTTC

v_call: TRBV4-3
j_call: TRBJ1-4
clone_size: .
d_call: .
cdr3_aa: CASSQDPESVNEKLFF
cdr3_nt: TGCGCCAGCAGCCAAGACCCAGAATCAGTTAATGAAAAACTGTTTTTT

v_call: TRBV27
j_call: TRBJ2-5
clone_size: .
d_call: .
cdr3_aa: CASNKQGGETQYF
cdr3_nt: TGTGCCAGCAACAAACAGGGAGGGGAGACCCAGTACTTC

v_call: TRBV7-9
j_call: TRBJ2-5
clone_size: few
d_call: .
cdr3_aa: CASSLSADSQETQYF
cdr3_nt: TGTGCCAGCAGCTTAAGTGCGGACAGCCAAGAGACCCAGTACTTC

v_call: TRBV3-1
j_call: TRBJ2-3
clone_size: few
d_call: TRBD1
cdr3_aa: CASSWGQPHTDTQYF
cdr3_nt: TGTGCCAGCAGCTGGGGACAGCCTCATACAGATACGCAGTATTTT

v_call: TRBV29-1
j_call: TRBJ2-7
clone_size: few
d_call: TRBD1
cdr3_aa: CSVESGTGYEQYF
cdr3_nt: TGCAGCGTTGAATCCGGGACAGGCTACGAGCAGTACTTC

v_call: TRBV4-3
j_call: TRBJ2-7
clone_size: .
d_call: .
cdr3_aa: CASSQERDILYEQYF
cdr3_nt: TGCGCCAGCAGCCAAGAGCGGGACATCCTCTACGAGCAGTACTTC

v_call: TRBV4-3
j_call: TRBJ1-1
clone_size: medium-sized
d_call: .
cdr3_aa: CASSQDHGDTEAFF
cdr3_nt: TGCGCCAGCAGCCAAGATCACGGGGACACTGAAGCTTTCTTT

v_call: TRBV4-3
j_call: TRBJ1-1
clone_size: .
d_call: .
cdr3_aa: CASSQDVGLGTEAFF
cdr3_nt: TGCGCCAGCAGCCAAGACGTGGGGCTAGGTACTGAAGCTTTCTTT

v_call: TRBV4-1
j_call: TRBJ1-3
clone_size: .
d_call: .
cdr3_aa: CASSHPGTNSGNTIYF
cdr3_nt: TGCGCCAGCAGCCATCCGGGCACCAACTCTGGAAACACCATATATTTT